These 24 T cell receptor beta chains were all obtained from the same sample, sequenced in a study of graft-versus-host responses after intestinal transplantation. Their target antigens are unknown. Some clones are missing from TCRdb's copy, which holds only in-frame ones; the method was immunoSEQ multiplex PCR. Of under 150,000 clones detected, about 95% appear once; the ten largest clones hold over 2.5%. Here the sequenced sample was unstimulated CD8+ T cells sorted from spleen or lymph node cells, taken before intestinal transplant. The receptors come from a human donor who received an intestinal transplant.

The chain is built from TRBV5-4 and TRBJ2-7, with a possible D match to TRBD1 (5 bases). CDR1 and CDR2 from the germline V gene are SGHNT and YYREEE (reference sequence). Trimming left V 1 base short and J 6 bases short, with 14 bases between. The CDR3 loop spans 14 amino acids. CDR3 nucleotides: TGTGCCAGCAGCTTGTTTGGGGCCCCCGGCGAGCAGTACTTC. Amino acid sequence: CASSLFGAPGEQYF.

CDR3 loop: CASSLLGKLGTDTQYF. DNA for the CDR3: TGTGCCAGCAGTTTATTGGGAAAGTTGGGCACAGATACGCAGTATTTT. The chain uses TRBV27 and TRBJ2-3; D gene unclear. The CDR3 totals 16 residues. Germline CDR1 is MNHEY and CDR2 is SMNVEV (reference sequence). Trimming left V 1 base short and J 1 base short, with 12 bases between.

The V and J genes are TRBV7-9 and TRBJ2-3; maybe TRBD2 (6 bases). V was clipped by 0 bases and J by 4 bases, with 8 bases between them. There are 14 residues in the CDR3. CDR1 and CDR2 from the germline V gene are SEHNR and FQNEAQ (reference sequence). The CDR3 bases are TGTGCCAGCAGCTTAGCCGGGAGTCCAGATACGCAGTATTTT. Protein sequence: CASSLAGSPDTQYF.

The V and J genes are TRBV19 and TRBJ2-1; 10 bases fit TRBD1. CDR3 length: 15 residues. Looked up from germline, CDR1 is LNHDA and CDR2 is SQIVND (reference sequence). Losses at the gene ends were 5 bases for V and 4 bases for J; bases not matched to a gene: 5. Here the CDR3 DNA reads TGTGCCAGTAGTTTTGGACAGGGGGTTTACAATGAGCAGTTCTTC. It yields the protein CASSFGQGVYNEQFF.

The chain is built from TRBV25-1 and TRBJ2-7, with D tentatively TRBD2 (6 bases). CDR3 length equals 14 residues. CDR1 is MGHDK and CDR2 is SYGVNS in the germline V gene. V was shortened by 0 bases and J by 5 bases, with 11 bases between the two germline ends. The CDR3 DNA reads as TGTGCCAGCAGTGAATATGGCGGGGAACACGAGCAGTACTTC. Translation: CASSEYGGEHEQYF.

The chain is built from TRBV11-1 and TRBJ2-1, with 10 bases matching TRBD2. Germline V gives CDR1 SGHAT, CDR2 FQDESV (reference sequence). J was trimmed by 5 bases and V by 3 bases; bases with no gene match: 4. The CDR3 runs 15 residues. The CDR3, as DNA: TGTGCCAGCAGCTTTGGGACTAGCGCCAACAATGAGCAGTTCTTC. Translated, it gives CASSFGTSANNEQFF.

Only one count was recorded for this clone. For the CDR3, the DNA is TGTGCCAGCAGCTTAGGCGTTTATGAGGTAGAAGAGACCCAGTACTTC. Protein sequence: CASSLGVYEVEETQYF. V gene TRBV11-2 combines with J gene TRBJ2-5; no clear D. CDR3 length: 16 residues. CDR1 and CDR2 from the germline V gene are SGHAT and FQNNGV. The V end was cut by 1 base, the J end by 3 bases, with 15 bases between.

The chain carries TRBV15 and TRBJ2-4; TRBD1 agrees at 8 bases. Germline V lookup: CDR1 LNHNV, CDR2 YYDKDF (reference sequence). The junction had 6 bases not matched to a gene; V was cut back by 0 bases and J by 8 bases. CDR3 length equals 15 residues. Here the CDR3 DNA reads TGTGCCACCAGCAGAGATGGTAACAGGGGGGACATTCAGTACTTC. Its translation is CATSRDGNRGDIQYF.

The chain employs TRBV18 and TRBJ1-1; TRBD1 aligns across 10 bases. There are 14 residues in the CDR3. Looked up from germline, CDR1 is KGHSH and CDR2 is LQKENI. J gave up 4 bases and V 6 bases, and 5 bases lay outside the gene matches. CDR3 loop: CASSPGQGFTEAFF. The DNA for the CDR3 is TGTGCCAGCTCCCCGGGACAGGGGTTCACTGAAGCTTTCTTT.

The V and J genes are TRBV28 and TRBJ2-5; D is unresolved. V gave up 2 bases and J gave up 4 bases, with 20 bases separating them. The CDR3 contains 17 residues. Germline-derived CDR1 and CDR2 are MDHEN and SYDVKM. CDR3 nucleotide sequence: TGTGCCAGCAGTTTAATGTTACTATCCCAAGGCTCAGAGACCCAGTACTTC. Its translation: CASSLMLLSQGSETQYF.

The genes are TRBV14 and TRBJ2-2; the D call may be TRBD1 or TRBD2 (5 bases each). Per germline, CDR1 SGHDN and CDR2 FVKESK. The CDR3 sequence is 16 residues long. The ends were cut back, 7 bases at V and 0 bases at J, with 15 bases in the middle. Written as DNA, the CDR3 is TGTGCCAGCAATAAGGGGAGAGGCGCGAACACCGGGGAGCTGTTTTTT. This gives the protein CASNKGRGANTGELFF.

In its sample, this clone was seen once. The chain links TRBV10-1 to TRBJ2-1; D tentatively reads TRBD1 or TRBD2 (5 bases each). V gave up 2 bases and J gave up 6 bases, with 11 bases separating them. The CDR3 is 14 amino acids. Germline V gives CDR1 WNHNN, CDR2 SYGVQD (reference sequence). The CDR3 spells CASSEGDPGNEQFF. Here the CDR3 DNA reads TGCGCCAGCAGTGAGGGGGACCCCGGCAATGAGCAGTTCTTC.

The CDR3 sequence is CASSPSGGRAANEQFF. The DNA of the CDR3 is TGTGCCAGCAGCCCTAGTGGGGGGAGGGCCGCAAATGAGCAGTTCTTC. The chain employs TRBV7-6 and TRBJ2-1; TRBD2 matches at 7 bases. Germline V CDR1 and CDR2: SGHVS, FNYEAQ. V shed 5 bases, J shed 7 bases, and the junction held 14 bases outside the gene matches. The CDR3 runs to 16 residues. The complete variable domain, with remaining parts taken from reference TRBV7-6 and TRBJ2-1, reads GAGVSQSPRYKVTKRGQDVALRCDPISGHVSLYWYRQALGQGPEFLTYFNYEAQQDKSGLPNDRFSAERPEGSISTLTIQRTEQRDSAMYRCASSPSGGRAANEQFFGPGTRLTVL.

On this clone: The identical CDR3 is also encoded by other nucleotide sequences in the sample. The chain uses TRBV9 and TRBJ2-7, with TRBD2 matching over 8 bases. The CDR3 length is 14 residues. Unmatched junction bases numbered 3, after V lost 0 bases and J lost 4 bases. Germline V gene sequence: CDR1 SGDLS, CDR2 YYNGEE. In DNA, the CDR3 is TGTGCCAGCAGCGTAGGCAGCGGGAGTTACGAGCAGTACTTC. Translating gives CASSVGSGSYEQYF.

The chain uses TRBV7-2 and TRBJ2-3; a possible D gene is TRBD2 (6 bases). Germline CDR1 and CDR2: SGHTA and FQGNSA. The V and J ends lost 5 bases and 5 bases respectively, with 20 bases between them. The CDR3 has 16 residues. CDR3 amino acids: CASSPPLAFSGDTQYF. For the CDR3, the DNA is TGTGCCAGCAGCCCTCCACTAGCCTTCTCAGGAGATACGCAGTATTTT. Drawing the rest from reference TRBV7-2 and TRBJ2-3, the complete variable domain is GAGVSQSPSNKVTEKGKDVELRCDPISGHTALYWYRQSLGQGLEFLIYFQGNSAPDKSGLPSDRFSAERTGGSVSTLTIQRTQQEDSAVYLCASSPPLAFSGDTQYFGPGTRLTVL.

This clone turned up a few times. The chain joins TRBV6-6 to TRBJ2-1, with D maybe TRBD2 (6 bases). Germline loops: CDR1 MNHNY, CDR2 SVGAGI (reference sequence). This CDR3 region has 15 residues. V lost 6 bases and J lost 3, with 15 bases in between. CDR3 DNA sequence: TGTGCCAGCAGGGCCGCGGGAAGCGGCTACAATGAGCAGTTCTTC. Amino acid sequence: CASRAAGSGYNEQFF.

This chain links TRBV4-3 with TRBJ2-2, with no clear D. This CDR3 comprises 14 residues. Germline-derived CDR1 and CDR2 are LGHNA and YSLEER. Trimming cost V 4 bases and J 3 bases, with 9 bases left between them. DNA of the CDR3: TGCGCCAGCAGCCGTAGAGGATACACCGGGGAGCTGTTTTTT. This translates into CASSRRGYTGELFF.

Regarding this clone: Other DNA sequences in the sample encode the same CDR3. CDR3 bases: TGTGCCAGTAGTCCGGGGACGGTCACCGGGGAGCTGTTTTTT. Translation gives CASSPGTVTGELFF. The J gene is TRBJ2-2, the V gene TRBV19, with D tentatively TRBD1 or TRBD2 (5 bases each). Deletions cut 5 bases from V and 4 bases from J, with 11 bases between. The CDR3 length is 14 residues. Germline V CDR1 and CDR2: LNHDA, SQIVND (reference sequence). Full variable domain (outside the CDR3, taken from reference TRBV19 and TRBJ2-2): DGGITQSPKYLFRKEGQNVTLSCEQNLNHDAMYWYRQDPGQGLRLIYYSQIVNDFQKGDIAEGYSVSREKKESFPLTVTSAQKNPTAFYLCASSPGTVTGELFFGEGSRLTVL.

The V call is TRBV7-3, the J call TRBJ2-7; 8 nucleotides line up with TRBD1. The ends lost 6 bases at V and 6 bases at J; junction bases unmatched: 4. The germline gives CDR1 SGHTA, CDR2 FQGTGA. The length of the CDR3 is 12 residues. The CDR3 nucleotides read TGTGCCAGCAGTCCTACAGGGGGCGAGCAGTACTTC. It yields the protein CASSPTGGEQYF.

The chain couples TRBV28 to TRBJ1-3, with unresolved D. Germline CDR1 reads MDHEN; CDR2 reads SYDVKM. Trimming cost V 3 bases and J 4 bases, with 16 bases left between them. The length of the CDR3 is 16 residues. The CDR3: CASSLWFWGYGNTIYF. CDR3 bases: TGTGCCAGCAGTTTGTGGTTCTGGGGTTACGGAAACACCATATATTTT.

The chain recombines TRBV7-9 with TRBJ2-5, with D possibly being TRBD1 or TRBD2 (5 bases each). The CDR3 consists of 13 residues. V lost 5 bases and J 5 bases, leaving 12 bases between the germline ends. Germline-derived CDR1 and CDR2 are SEHNR and FQNEAQ (reference sequence). The CDR3 nucleotides are TGTGCCAGCAGCCGGGACCCTAGGGAGACCCAGTACTTC. Residues: CASSRDPRETQYF. Variable domain in full (rest from reference TRBV7-9 and TRBJ2-5): DTGVSQNPRHKITKRGQNVTFRCDPISEHNRLYWYRQTLGQGPEFLTYFQNEAQLEKSRLLSDRFSAERPKGSFSTLEIQRTEQGDSAMYLCASSRDPRETQYFGPGTRLLVL.

The V call is TRBV2, the J call TRBJ2-3; D is perhaps TRBD2 (6 bases). The CDR3 has 18 amino acids. The V and J ends lost 3 bases and 3 bases respectively, with 22 bases between them. The germline V gene has CDR1 SNHLY and CDR2 FYNNEI. CDR3 sequence: CASSESPGEGLLTDTQYF. CDR3 DNA: TGTGCCAGCAGTGAGTCTCCGGGAGAGGGTTTGTTGACAGATACGCAGTATTTT.

This chain uses TRBV5-4 with TRBJ2-7; no reliable D call. The CDR3 totals 13 residues. The V gene's germline CDR1 is SGHNT and CDR2 YYREEE (reference sequence). The V end was cut by 4 bases, the J end by 0 bases, with 8 bases between. The DNA of the CDR3 is TGTGCCAGCAGCCGGACGGTCTCCTACGAGCAGTACTTC. It translates to CASSRTVSYEQYF.

The chain uses TRBV28 and TRBJ2-7; D gene uncertain. Per the germline V gene, CDR1 is MDHEN and CDR2 is SYDVKM. This CDR3 comprises 16 residues. V was cut by 3 bases and J by 3 bases, with 18 bases left in between. CDR3 nucleotides: TGTGCCAGCAGTTTCGCCGGGTGGCCTCGGATCTACGAGCAGTACTTC. Translation gives CASSFAGWPRIYEQYF.